A single sample is the source of the 22 T cell receptor beta chains below, sequenced in a study of cytomegalovirus exposure and HLA in healthy donors. This table comes from immunoSEQ multiplex PCR, and its TCRdb copy is limited to in-frame clones, with some not included. The data hold over 50,000 clones, with less than 96% observed a single time. The sample taken for sequencing was PBMCs. The receptors shown here come from a woman younger than 30 in good health and CMV-seronegative.

The chain carries TRBV28 and TRBJ2-4; a weak D match, TRBD1 (5 bases). V was shortened by 6 bases and J by 5 bases, with 8 bases between the two germline ends. The CDR3 consists of 12 residues. Germline assignment: CDR1 MDHEN and CDR2 SYDVKM. CDR3 region: CASRGLQNIQYF. CDR3 DNA sequence: TGTGCCAGCAGGGGGCTCCAAAACATTCAGTACTTC.

CDR3 sequence reads: CASGLVPGGPTNTGELFF. Here the CDR3 DNA reads TGTGCTAGTGGTTTGGTACCGGGGGGACCCACGAACACCGGGGAGCTGTTTTTT. The chain combines TRBV12-5 with TRBJ2-2; TRBD2 agrees at 7 bases. The ends lost 0 bases at V and 0 bases at J; junction bases unmatched: 7. This CDR3 has 18 amino acids. The germline CDR1 and CDR2 sequences are LGHNT and FRNRAP.

The CDR3 region is CASSVKWGDRYTF. The CDR3 bases are TGTGCCAGCAGTGTTAAGTGGGGGGATCGCTACACCTTC. This chain joins TRBV2 and TRBJ1-2, with TRBD1 as a possible D gene (5 bases). The CDR3 has 13 residues. V lost 4 bases, J lost 9 bases, and 15 bases lay in between. From germline, CDR1 is SNHLY and CDR2 FYNNEI. Full variable domain (outside the CDR3, taken from reference TRBV2 and TRBJ1-2): EPEVTQTPSHQVTQMGQEVILRCVPISNHLYFYWYRQILGQKVEFLVSFYNNEISEKSEIFDDQFSVERPDGSNFTLKIRSTKLEDSAMYFCASSVKWGDRYTFGSGTRLTVV.

V and J are TRBV6-5 and TRBJ2-7; 8 bases agree with TRBD2. Germline V gene sequence: CDR1 MNHEY, CDR2 SVGAGI. V was pared by 8 bases and J by 0 bases, with 9 bases of the junction left unmatched. CDR3 length equals 15 residues. The CDR3 protein is CASRPSGPSSYEQYF. The CDR3 DNA reads as TGTGCCAGCCGCCCTAGCGGGCCTAGCTCCTACGAGCAGTACTTC.

The CDR3: CASSSGMGPYEQYF. Here the CDR3 DNA reads TGCGCCAGCAGCAGCGGGATGGGCCCCTACGAGCAGTACTTC. This chain connects TRBV5-1 to TRBJ2-7; TRBD2 matches 7 bases. Germline CDR1 is SGHRS and CDR2 is YFSETQ. The CDR3 totals 14 residues. The V segment lost 4 bases and the J segment 2 bases; nucleotides outside the gene matches: 6.

The chain combines TRBV25-1 with TRBJ2-2, with a tentative D call TRBD1 (7 bases). The CDR3 is 17 amino acids. V lost 6 bases and J 2 bases, leaving 19 bases between the germline ends. CDR1 is MGHDK, CDR2 SYGVNS, per germline. CDR3 sequence (DNA): TGTGCCAGCAGCTACCCGCGGGGACAGCCAAACACCGGGGAGCTGTTTTTT. Protein: CASSYPRGQPNTGELFF.

V usage is TRBV4-1 and J usage is TRBJ1-2; 10 nucleotides match TRBD1. There are 15 residues in the CDR3. J lost 4 bases, V lost 3 bases, and 5 bases had no gene match. CDR1 is MGHRA, CDR2 YSYEKL, per germline. CDR3 sequence: CASSHAGTGAYGYTF. CDR3 in DNA: TGCGCCAGCAGCCACGCCGGGACAGGGGCCTATGGCTACACCTTC.

The J gene is TRBJ1-3, the V gene TRBV28, with a tentative D call TRBD1 (5 bases). Trimming cost V 6 bases and J 4 bases, with 22 bases left between them. The CDR3 covers 17 residues. CDR1 is MDHEN and CDR2 is SYDVKM in the germline V gene. CDR3 nucleotides: TGTGCCAGCAGCAACCCCGGCGGGGCAGTAGGGGGAAACACCATATATTTT. As protein: CASSNPGGAVGGNTIYF.

This chain joins TRBV6-5 and TRBJ1-1, with D tentatively TRBD1 (6 bases). The CDR3 totals 12 residues. CDR1 is MNHEY and CDR2 is SVGAGI in the germline V gene. V was cut by 6 bases and J by 11 bases, with 16 bases left in between. The CDR3 nucleotides are TGTGCCAGCAGGGCCCCCCCAGGGGAGGCTTTCTTT. This gives the protein CASRAPPGEAFF.

V is TRBV5-4 and J is TRBJ2-3, with 9 bases that match TRBD2. Trimming removed 5 bases from V and 0 bases from J; junction bases left unmatched: 16. The CDR3 covers 19 residues. The germline V gene encodes CDR1 SGHNT and CDR2 YYREEE (reference sequence). CDR3 in amino acids: CASRPGSGPSGDSTDTQYF. Here the CDR3 DNA reads TGTGCCAGCAGACCCGGGTCGGGGCCTAGCGGGGACAGCACAGATACGCAGTATTTT.

The gene calls are TRBV6-5 and TRBJ2-7, with 11 positions matching TRBD1. There are 14 residues in the CDR3. V lost 1 base and J lost 6; bases outside the gene matches: 2. The germline CDR1 and CDR2 sequences are MNHEY and SVGAGI. The chain's CDR3 is CASSYLGTGGEQYF. In DNA, the CDR3 is TGTGCCAGCAGTTACTTGGGGACAGGGGGCGAGCAGTACTTC.

The chain has TRBV4-1 and TRBJ2-3; 7 positions agree with TRBD1. The CDR3 has 15 residues. Germline CDR1 is MGHRA and CDR2 is YSYEKL. The V gene end was trimmed by 4 bases and the J gene end by 6 bases; junction bases not matched to a gene: 10. Here the CDR3 DNA reads TGCGCCAGCAGCCGAGAGGACAGGTCCCGGGATACGCAGTATTTT. Amino acids: CASSREDRSRDTQYF.

The rearrangement links TRBV10-3 to TRBJ2-7; 11 nucleotides match TRBD1. The CDR3 spans 18 residues. The germline V gene has CDR1 ENHRY and CDR2 SYGVKD. The trim removed 2 bases at V and 0 bases at J, leaving 9 bases unmatched. CDR3: CAISERGTGGSSSYEQYF. Here the CDR3 DNA reads TGTGCCATCAGTGAGAGGGGGACAGGGGGTTCGAGCTCCTACGAGCAGTACTTC.

J is TRBJ1-2 and V is TRBV10-2; 7 bases fit TRBD1. The CDR3 runs 15 residues. Germline assignment: CDR1 WSHSY and CDR2 SAAADI. The trim removed 3 bases at V and 0 bases at J, leaving 4 bases unmatched. The CDR3 DNA reads as TGCGCCAGCAGTGAATCGACAGGGCCTAACTATGGCTACACCTTC. Protein: CASSESTGPNYGYTF.

The J gene is TRBJ2-7, the V gene TRBV27, with 11 positions matching TRBD2. Germline assignment: CDR1 MNHEY and CDR2 SMNVEV (reference sequence). V lost 4 bases to trimming and J lost 3 bases; unmatched junction nucleotides: 5. The CDR3 is made up of 15 amino acids. CDR3 in DNA: TGTGCCAGCAGTTCCTTAGCGGGGGGGAACTACGAGCAGTACTTC. Amino acids: CASSSLAGGNYEQYF.

This clone was seen once. The J gene is TRBJ2-5, the V gene TRBV10-1, with 10 nucleotides matching TRBD2. J was trimmed by 5 bases and V by 1 base; bases with no gene match: 10. Germline V lookup: CDR1 WNHNN, CDR2 SYGVQD (reference sequence). The CDR3 covers 17 residues. CDR3 in DNA: TGCGCCAGCAGTGAGTTGGCTAGCGGGAGCCTTAGGGAGACCCAGTACTTC. It translates to CASSELASGSLRETQYF.

Only a few counts were recorded for this clone. This chain joins TRBV5-5 and TRBJ2-7; D is possibly TRBD1 (6 bases). The CDR3 is 15 residues long. Trimming cost V 6 bases and J 4 bases, with 20 bases left between them. Germline-derived CDR1 and CDR2 are SGHKS and YYEKEE (reference sequence). This CDR3 is CASNLGGPAGYEQYF. The CDR3 DNA follows: TGTGCCAGCAACCTAGGGGGACCCGCCGGGTACGAGCAGTACTTC.

The chain uses TRBV5-4 and TRBJ2-7; D may be TRBD1 (5 bases). Trimming removed 0 bases at V and 4 bases at J, with 8 bases between. CDR1 is SGHNT and CDR2 is YYREEE in the germline V gene (reference sequence). This CDR3 contains 13 residues. The CDR3 sequence is CASSLGTPYEQYF. The CDR3 DNA is TGTGCCAGCAGCTTGGGGACACCTTACGAGCAGTACTTC.

Comment on this clone: The sample carries other DNA sequences with the same CDR3. The chain carries TRBV7-2 and TRBJ1-5; possibly TRBD1 for D (5 bases). The CDR3 consists of 13 residues. Per germline, CDR1 SGHTA and CDR2 FQGNSA. Trimming took 2 bases from V and 4 from J, leaving 6 bases between them. DNA for the CDR3: TGTGCCAGCAGCTTACGGGGGAATCAGCCCCAGCATTTT. This encodes CASSLRGNQPQHF.

The CDR3 bases are TGTGCCAGCAGCCGGAGGACTGAAGCTTTCTTT. Translated, it gives CASSRRTEAFF. This chain joins TRBV5-8 and TRBJ1-1; D is unresolved. Germline lookup yields CDR1 SGHTS and CDR2 YDEGEE. Deletions cut 4 bases from V and 5 bases from J, with 6 bases between. The CDR3 loop spans 11 amino acids.

The J gene is TRBJ2-1, the V gene TRBV19; TRBD2 matches at 9 bases. Per the germline V gene, CDR1 is LNHDA and CDR2 is SQIVND (reference sequence). The trim removed 7 bases at V and 0 bases at J, leaving 7 bases unmatched. The CDR3 spans 16 residues. CDR3 in DNA: TGTGCCAGTATGGGGCTAGCGGGGAGCTCCTACAATGAGCAGTTCTTC. Translated, it gives CASMGLAGSSYNEQFF.

The chain links TRBV5-1 to TRBJ2-3, with TRBD2 identical over 13 bases. The germline gives CDR1 SGHRS, CDR2 YFSETQ. V lost 4 bases and J lost 0; bases outside the gene matches: 8. This CDR3 is 18 amino acids long. The CDR3 here is CASSRTSGGPTSTDTQYF. CDR3 in DNA: TGCGCCAGCAGCCGGACTAGCGGGGGCCCTACTAGCACAGATACGCAGTATTTT. The full variable domain, in which reference TRBV5-1 and TRBJ2-3 provide the parts outside the CDR3, is KAGVTQTPRYLIKTRGQQVTLSCSPISGHRSVSWYQQTPGQGLQFLFEYFSETQRNKGNFPGRFSGRQFSNSRSEMNVSTLELGDSALYLCASSRTSGGPTSTDTQYFGPGTRLTVL.